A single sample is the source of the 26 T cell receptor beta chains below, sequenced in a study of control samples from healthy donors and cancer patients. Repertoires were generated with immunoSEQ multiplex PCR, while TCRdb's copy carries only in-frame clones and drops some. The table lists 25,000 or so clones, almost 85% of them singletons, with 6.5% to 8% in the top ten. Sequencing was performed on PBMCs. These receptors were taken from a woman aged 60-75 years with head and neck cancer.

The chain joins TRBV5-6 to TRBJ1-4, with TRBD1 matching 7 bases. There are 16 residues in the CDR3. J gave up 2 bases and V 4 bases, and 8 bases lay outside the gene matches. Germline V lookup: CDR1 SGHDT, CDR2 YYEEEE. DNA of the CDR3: TGTGCCAGCAGCCTGGGACCCAGGGGGACTAATGAAAAACTGTTTTTT. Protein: CASSLGPRGTNEKLFF. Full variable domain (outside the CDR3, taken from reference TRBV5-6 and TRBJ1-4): DAGVTQSPTHLIKTRGQQVTLRCSPKSGHDTVSWYQQALGQGPQFIFQYYEEEERQRGNFPDRFSGHQFPNYSSELNVNALLLGDSALYLCASSLGPRGTNEKLFFGSGTQLSVL.

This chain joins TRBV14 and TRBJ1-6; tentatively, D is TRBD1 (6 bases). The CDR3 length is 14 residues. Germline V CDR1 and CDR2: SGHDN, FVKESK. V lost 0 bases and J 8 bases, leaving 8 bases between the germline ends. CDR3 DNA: TGTGCCAGCAGCCAAGAGCACAGGGATTCACCCCTCCACTTT. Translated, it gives CASSQEHRDSPLHF.

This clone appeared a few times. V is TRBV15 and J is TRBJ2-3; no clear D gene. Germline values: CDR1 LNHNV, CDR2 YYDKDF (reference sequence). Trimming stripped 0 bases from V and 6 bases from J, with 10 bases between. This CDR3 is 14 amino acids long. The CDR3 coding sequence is TGTGCCACCAGCAGAGATGGGCCCCGCGATACGCAGTATTTT. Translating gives CATSRDGPRDTQYF.

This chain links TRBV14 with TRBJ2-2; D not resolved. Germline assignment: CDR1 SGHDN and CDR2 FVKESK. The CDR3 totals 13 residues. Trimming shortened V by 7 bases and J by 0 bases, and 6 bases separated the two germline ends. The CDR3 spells CASNRANTGELFF. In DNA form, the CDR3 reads TGTGCCAGCAACAGAGCGAACACCGGGGAGCTGTTTTTT.

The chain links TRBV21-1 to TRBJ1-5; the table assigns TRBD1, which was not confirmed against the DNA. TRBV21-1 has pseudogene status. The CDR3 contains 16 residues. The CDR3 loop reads CASSASAGTGQQPQHF. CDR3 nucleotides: TGTGCCAGCAGCGCTAGTGCCGGGACAGGGCAACAGCCCCAGCATTTT.

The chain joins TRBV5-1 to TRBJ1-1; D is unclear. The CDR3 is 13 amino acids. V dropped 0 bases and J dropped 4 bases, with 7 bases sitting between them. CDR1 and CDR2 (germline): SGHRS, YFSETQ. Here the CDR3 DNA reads TGCGCCAGCAGCTTGGAACGGTTCACTGAAGCTTTCTTT. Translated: CASSLERFTEAFF.

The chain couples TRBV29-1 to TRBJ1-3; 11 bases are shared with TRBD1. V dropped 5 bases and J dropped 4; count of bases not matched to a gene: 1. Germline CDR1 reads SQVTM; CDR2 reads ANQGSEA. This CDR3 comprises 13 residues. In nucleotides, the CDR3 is TGCAGCGTTCGGGACAGGGGGGGAAACACCATATATTTT. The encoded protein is CSVRDRGGNTIYF.

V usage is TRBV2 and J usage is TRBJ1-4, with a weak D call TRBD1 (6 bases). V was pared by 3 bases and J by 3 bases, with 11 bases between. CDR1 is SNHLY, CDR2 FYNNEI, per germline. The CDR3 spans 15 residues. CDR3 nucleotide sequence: TGTGCCAGCAGTGACAGGGGCCGATCTAATGAAAAACTGTTTTTT. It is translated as CASSDRGRSNEKLFF.

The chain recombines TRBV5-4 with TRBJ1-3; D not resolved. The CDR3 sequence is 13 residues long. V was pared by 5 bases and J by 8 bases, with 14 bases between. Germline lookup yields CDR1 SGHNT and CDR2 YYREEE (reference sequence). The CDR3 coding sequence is TGTGCCAGCAGGTTTGAGGTCGGAGACACCATATATTTT. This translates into CASRFEVGDTIYF. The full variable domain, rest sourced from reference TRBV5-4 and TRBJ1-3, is ETGVTQSPTHLIKTRGQQVTLRCSSQSGHNTVSWYQQALGQGPQFIFQYYREEENGRGNFPPRFSGLQFPNYSSELNVNALELDDSALYLCASRFEVGDTIYFGEGSWLTVV.

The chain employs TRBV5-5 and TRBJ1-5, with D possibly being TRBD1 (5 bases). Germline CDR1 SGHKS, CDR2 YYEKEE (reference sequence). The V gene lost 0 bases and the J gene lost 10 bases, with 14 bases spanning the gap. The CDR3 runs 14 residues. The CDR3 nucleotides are TGTGCCAGCAGCTTGGCCGGGGGGTTAGATCCCCAGCATTTT. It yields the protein CASSLAGGLDPQHF. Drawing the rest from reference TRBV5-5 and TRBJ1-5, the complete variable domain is DAGVTQSPTHLIKTRGQQVTLRCSPISGHKSVSWYQQVLGQGPQFIFQYYEKEERGRGNFPDRFSARQFPNYSSELNVNALLLGDSALYLCASSLAGGLDPQHFGDGTRLSIL.

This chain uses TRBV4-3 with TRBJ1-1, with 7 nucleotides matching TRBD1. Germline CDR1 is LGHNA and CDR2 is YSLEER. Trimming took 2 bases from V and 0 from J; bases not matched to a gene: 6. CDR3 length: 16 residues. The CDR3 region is CASSQSSTGMNTEAFF. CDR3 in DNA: TGCGCCAGCAGCCAATCTTCGACAGGGATGAACACTGAAGCTTTCTTT.

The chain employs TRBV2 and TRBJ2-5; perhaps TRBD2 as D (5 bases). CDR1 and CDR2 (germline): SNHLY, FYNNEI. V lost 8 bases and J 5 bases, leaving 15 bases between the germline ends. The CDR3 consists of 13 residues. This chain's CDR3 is CASSDPPGETQYF. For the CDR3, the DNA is TGTGCCAGCTCAGACCCACCGGGGGAGACCCAGTACTTC.

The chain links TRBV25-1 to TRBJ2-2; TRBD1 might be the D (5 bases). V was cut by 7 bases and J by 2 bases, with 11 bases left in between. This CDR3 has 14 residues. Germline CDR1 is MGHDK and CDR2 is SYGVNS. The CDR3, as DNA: TGTGCCAGCACCACGGACACCAACACCGGGGAGCTGTTTTTT. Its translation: CASTTDTNTGELFF.

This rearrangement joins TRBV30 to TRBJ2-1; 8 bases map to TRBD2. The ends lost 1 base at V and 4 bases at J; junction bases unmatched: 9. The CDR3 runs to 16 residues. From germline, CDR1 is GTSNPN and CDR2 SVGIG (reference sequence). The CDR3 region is CAWSAPRTSRYNEQFF. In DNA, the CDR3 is TGTGCCTGGAGTGCTCCCCGGACTAGCCGGTACAATGAGCAGTTCTTC.

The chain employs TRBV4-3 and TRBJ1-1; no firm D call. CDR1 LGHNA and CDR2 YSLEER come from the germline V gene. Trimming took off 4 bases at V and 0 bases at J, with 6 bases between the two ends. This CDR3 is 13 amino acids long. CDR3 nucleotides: TGCGCCAGCAGCCTCCGGATGAACACTGAAGCTTTCTTT. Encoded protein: CASSLRMNTEAFF.

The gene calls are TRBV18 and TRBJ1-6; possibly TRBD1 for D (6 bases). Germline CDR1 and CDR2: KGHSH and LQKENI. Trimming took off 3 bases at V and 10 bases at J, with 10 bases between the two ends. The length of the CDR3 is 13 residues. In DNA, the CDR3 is TGTGCCAGCTCACCCCCAGGGGAATCACCCCTCCACTTT. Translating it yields CASSPPGESPLHF.

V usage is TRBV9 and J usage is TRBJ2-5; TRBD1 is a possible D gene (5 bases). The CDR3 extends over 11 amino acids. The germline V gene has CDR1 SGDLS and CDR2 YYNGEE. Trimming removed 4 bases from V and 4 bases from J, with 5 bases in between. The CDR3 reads CASSTGETQYF. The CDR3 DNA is TGTGCCAGCAGCACAGGAGAGACCCAGTACTTC.

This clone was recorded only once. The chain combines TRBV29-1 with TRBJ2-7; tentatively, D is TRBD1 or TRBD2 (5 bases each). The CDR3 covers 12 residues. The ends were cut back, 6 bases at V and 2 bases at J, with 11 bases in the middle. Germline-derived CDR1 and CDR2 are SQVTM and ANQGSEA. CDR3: CSVGTHTYEQYF. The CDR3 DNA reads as TGCAGCGTAGGGACCCACACCTACGAGCAGTACTTC.

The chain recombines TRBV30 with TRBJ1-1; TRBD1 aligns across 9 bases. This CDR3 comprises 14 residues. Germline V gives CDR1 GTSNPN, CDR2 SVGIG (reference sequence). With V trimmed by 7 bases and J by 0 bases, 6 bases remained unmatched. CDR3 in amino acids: CASDRGGMNTEAFF. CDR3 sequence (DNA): TGTGCCTCCGACAGGGGGGGGATGAACACTGAAGCTTTCTTT. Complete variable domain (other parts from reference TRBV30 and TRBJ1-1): SQTIHQWPATLVQPVGSPLSLECTVEGTSNPNLYWYRQAAGRGLQLLFYSVGIGQISSEVPQNLSASRPQDRQFILSSKKLLLSDSGFYLCASDRGGMNTEAFFGQGTRLTVV.

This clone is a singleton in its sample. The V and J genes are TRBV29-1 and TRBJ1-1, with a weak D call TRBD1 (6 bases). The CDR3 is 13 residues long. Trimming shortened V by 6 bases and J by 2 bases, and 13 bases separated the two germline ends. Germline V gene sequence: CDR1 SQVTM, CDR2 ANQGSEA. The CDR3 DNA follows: TGCAGCGTGAGGACAGAGATTAACACTGAAGCTTTCTTT. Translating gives CSVRTEINTEAFF.

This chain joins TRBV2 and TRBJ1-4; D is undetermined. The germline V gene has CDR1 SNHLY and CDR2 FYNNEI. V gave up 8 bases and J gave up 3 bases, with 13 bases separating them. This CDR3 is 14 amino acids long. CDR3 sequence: CASQQVVPNEKLFF. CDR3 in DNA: TGTGCCAGCCAGCAGGTCGTCCCTAATGAAAAACTGTTTTTT.

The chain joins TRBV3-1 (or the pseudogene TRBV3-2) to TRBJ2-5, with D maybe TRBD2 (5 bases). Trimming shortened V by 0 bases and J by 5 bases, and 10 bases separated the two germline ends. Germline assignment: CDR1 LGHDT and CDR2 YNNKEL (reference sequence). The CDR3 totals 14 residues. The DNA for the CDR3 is TGTGCCAGCAGCCAAGATGGGAGCCGGGAGACCCAGTACTTC. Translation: CASSQDGSRETQYF.

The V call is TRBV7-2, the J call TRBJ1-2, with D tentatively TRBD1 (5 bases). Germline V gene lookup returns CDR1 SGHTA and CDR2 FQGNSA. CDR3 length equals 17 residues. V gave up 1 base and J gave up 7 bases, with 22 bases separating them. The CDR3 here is CASSLVGRAQGQGGYTF. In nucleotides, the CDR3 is TGTGCCAGCAGCTTAGTGGGCCGGGCCCAAGGGCAGGGTGGCTACACCTTC.

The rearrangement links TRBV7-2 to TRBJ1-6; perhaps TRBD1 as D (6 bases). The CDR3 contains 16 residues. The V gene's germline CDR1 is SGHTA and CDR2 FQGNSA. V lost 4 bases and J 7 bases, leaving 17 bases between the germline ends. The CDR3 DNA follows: TGTGCCAGCAGCTCGAGGGAGACAGGAGCCAATTCACCCCTCCACTTT. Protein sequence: CASSSRETGANSPLHF. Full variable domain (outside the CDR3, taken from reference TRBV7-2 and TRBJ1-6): GAGVSQSPSNKVTEKGKDVELRCDPISGHTALYWYRQSLGQGLEFLIYFQGNSAPDKSGLPSDRFSAERTGGSVSTLTIQRTQQEDSAVYLCASSSRETGANSPLHFGNGTRLTVT.

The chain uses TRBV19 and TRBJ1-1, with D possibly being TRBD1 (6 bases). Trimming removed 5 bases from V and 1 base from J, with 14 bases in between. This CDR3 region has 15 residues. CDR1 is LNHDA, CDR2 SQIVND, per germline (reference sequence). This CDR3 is CASSGRYRENTEAFF. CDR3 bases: TGTGCCAGTAGTGGCCGTTACAGGGAGAACACTGAAGCTTTCTTT.

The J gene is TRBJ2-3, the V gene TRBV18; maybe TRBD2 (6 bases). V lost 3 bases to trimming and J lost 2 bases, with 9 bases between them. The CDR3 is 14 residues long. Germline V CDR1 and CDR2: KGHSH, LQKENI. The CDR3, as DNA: TGTGCCAGCTCACCGCGGAGGGACACAGATACGCAGTATTTT. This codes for CASSPRRDTDTQYF.